These 21 T cell receptor beta chains were sequenced from one sample in a study of identical twins (dated by TCRdb to the mid-2010s). To prepare the library, 5' RACE was applied. TCRdb records Illumina HiSeq 2000 as the sequencer. TCRdb itself trimmed the public reads at Q25 with fastp, ran MiXCR and retained productive beta chains. For every CDR3 protein sequence, its rows merge into one entry that carries the most common genes and DNA. The sample records fewer than 550,000 distinct CDR3 sequences, roughly an eighth of which are singletons. In total, the top ten clones hold approximately 1% of the sample. The data also belong to a second study, concerning yellow fever vaccine responses in identical twins.

Sequencing input: CD4+ T cells sorted from blood. The origin of the receptors is a woman aged 18 to 35 in good health.

In this sample, this clonotype turned up a few times. The chain recombines TRBV11-2 with TRBJ1-4; TRBD1 matches at 9 bases. V lost 8 bases and J lost 2; bases outside the gene matches: 9. This CDR3 has 16 residues. Germline-derived CDR1 and CDR2 are SGHAT and FQNNGV. The CDR3 here is CASQAGQGTTNEKLFF. Here the CDR3 DNA reads TGTGCCAGCCAGGCGGGACAGGGAACGACTAATGAAAAACTGTTTTTT.

This clonotype has ten or more counts. The chain couples TRBV12-3 or TRBV12-4 to TRBJ2-5; D gene ambiguous. CDR3 size: 14 residues. Deletions cut 5 bases from V and 4 bases from J, with 14 bases between. Here the CDR3 DNA reads TGTGCCAGCAGTCCGGACGTCCTGGGAGAGACCCAGTACTTC. Protein sequence: CASSPDVLGETQYF.

At least ten counts were recorded for this clonotype. V and J are TRBV6-2 or TRBV6-3 and TRBJ2-1; TRBD1 agrees at 10 bases. The CDR3 is 17 amino acids. V shed 0 bases, J shed 4 bases, and the junction held 6 bases outside the gene matches. Germline V gene data show CDR1 as MNHEY and CDR2 as SVGEGT. The CDR3 protein is CASSYSTTGQGYNEQFF. For the CDR3, the DNA is TGTGCCAGCAGTTACTCGACTACGGGACAGGGGTACAATGAGCAGTTCTTC.

This clonotype appeared a few times. This chain joins TRBV28 and TRBJ2-7, with D tentatively TRBD2 (7 bases). The CDR3 extends over 16 amino acids. V lost 8 bases and J lost 3, with 23 bases in between. CDR1 MDHEN and CDR2 SYDVKM come from the germline V gene. CDR3 sequence: CASGGAGHTPYYEQYF. The CDR3 coding sequence is TGTGCCAGCGGGGGGGCCGGACACACCCCGTACTACGAGCAGTACTTC.

The V and J genes are TRBV4-2 and TRBJ2-7; 15 bases are shared with TRBD2. Germline lookup yields CDR1 LGHNA and CDR2 YNFKEQ. This CDR3 has 18 amino acids. The junction had 5 bases not matched to a gene; V was cut back by 0 bases and J by 2 bases. CDR3 DNA sequence: TGTGCCAGCAGCCAAGATCTTGGACTAGCGGGAGGGCCCTACGAGCAGTACTTC. Translation: CASSQDLGLAGGPYEQYF.

The chain recombines TRBV20-1 with TRBJ2-7; D is ambiguous. The ends were cut back, 0 bases at V and 5 bases at J, with 17 bases in the middle. The V gene's germline CDR1 is DFQATT and CDR2 SNEGSKA (reference sequence). The CDR3 spans 15 residues. CDR3 sequence (DNA): TGCAGTGCTAGAGATTCTCGAAATAGTATCCACGAGCAGTACTTC. It codes for CSARDSRNSIHEQYF.

This clonotype was detected many times. V and J are TRBV27 and TRBJ2-1, with 15 positions matching TRBD2. The germline CDR1 and CDR2 sequences are MNHEY and SMNVEV (reference sequence). The V and J ends lost 5 bases and 4 bases, in that order; junction bases with no gene match: 9. The CDR3 length is 18 residues. The CDR3 loop reads CASSRGLAGGPVYNEQFF. Here the CDR3 DNA reads TGTGCCAGCAGTCGCGGACTAGCGGGAGGGCCGGTGTACAATGAGCAGTTCTTC.

This clonotype has only one observation. The chain employs TRBV20-1 and TRBJ2-1; 12 bases are a match to TRBD2. The V gene's germline CDR1 is DFQATT and CDR2 SNEGSKA (reference sequence). V was pared by 3 bases and J by 8 bases, with 5 bases of the junction left unmatched. CDR3 size: 14 residues. The CDR3 here is CSASRTSGKYEQFF. The CDR3 DNA follows: TGCAGTGCTAGTAGGACTAGCGGGAAGTATGAGCAGTTCTTC.

This clonotype was seen a handful of times. The chain is built from TRBV5-1 and TRBJ2-1, with 7 bases fitting TRBD1. After removal of 6 bases from V and 6 bases from J, the junction contained 9 bases not matched to a gene. Germline assignment: CDR1 SGHRS and CDR2 YFSETQ. The CDR3 runs 14 residues. The CDR3 DNA reads TGCGCCAGCAACCCCTTTAGGACAGGCAATGAGCAGTTCTTC. This sequence encodes CASNPFRTGNEQFF.

The chain has TRBV7-2 and TRBJ2-2, with TRBD2 matching 15 bases. This CDR3 region has 18 residues. CDR1 SGHTA and CDR2 FQGNSA come from the germline V gene. V gave up 5 bases and J gave up 7 bases; unmatched junction bases: 11. CDR3 region: CASSAAGLAGGHYGELFF. CDR3 nucleotide sequence: TGTGCCAGCAGCGCAGCGGGACTAGCGGGGGGCCATTACGGGGAGCTGTTTTTT.

In its sample, this clonotype was seen a few times. V and J are TRBV13 and TRBJ2-7; TRBD2 matches 9 bases. With V trimmed by 4 bases and J by 3 bases, 19 bases remained unmatched. CDR3 length: 19 residues. CDR1 and CDR2 from the germline V gene are PRHDT and FYEKMQ (reference sequence). CDR3 coding DNA: TGTGCCAGCAGCTCCTCCGAAGCTTTAGCGGGAGCATCCCGCTACGAGCAGTACTTC. Its protein product is CASSSSEALAGASRYEQYF.

In this sample, this clonotype turned up once. The rearrangement links TRBV27 to TRBJ2-7; 9 nucleotides line up with TRBD1. The CDR3 is 15 residues long. The germline CDR1 and CDR2 sequences are MNHEY and SMNVEV (reference sequence). The J segment lost 0 bases and the V segment lost 5 bases, leaving 5 bases of the junction unmatched. CDR3: CASSHQTGGSYEQYF. CDR3 coding DNA: TGTGCCAGCAGTCACCAGACAGGGGGCTCCTACGAGCAGTACTTC.

This clonotype has a handful of counts. This rearrangement joins TRBV7-3 to TRBJ1-5; no firm D call. The CDR3 covers 15 residues. Germline V gene data show CDR1 as SGHTA and CDR2 as FQGTGA. Trimming took off 2 bases at V and 3 bases at J, with 11 bases between the two ends. This chain's CDR3 is CASSLVHGYNQPQHF. The CDR3 DNA reads TGTGCCAGCAGCTTAGTGCACGGTTACAATCAGCCCCAGCATTTT.

This clonotype has ten or more counts. The chain combines TRBV9 with TRBJ2-7, with D tentatively TRBD1 (5 bases). This CDR3 is built from 14 residues. CDR1 and CDR2 (germline): SGDLS, YYNGEE. Trimming removed 4 bases at V and 4 bases at J, with 15 bases between. This chain's CDR3 is CASSRQGSLYEQYF. DNA for the CDR3: TGTGCCAGCAGCCGCCAGGGTTCCCTTTACGAGCAGTACTTC.

This clonotype came up a few times. V and J are TRBV7-2 and TRBJ2-7; 7 bases fit TRBD1. Germline loops: CDR1 SGHTA, CDR2 FQGNSA. The V gene end was trimmed by 7 bases and the J gene end by 4 bases; junction bases not matched to a gene: 13. The CDR3 contains 15 residues. CDR3: CASTKGAGTPYEQYF. Written as DNA, the CDR3 is TGTGCCAGCACGAAGGGGGCAGGGACGCCTTACGAGCAGTACTTC.

This clonotype has more than one count but fewer than ten. V is TRBV6-2 or TRBV6-3 and J is TRBJ2-1; TRBD2 agrees at 9 bases. Germline values: CDR1 MNHEY, CDR2 SVGEGT. V gave up 7 bases and J gave up 0 bases; unmatched junction bases: 19. The CDR3 is 20 amino acids. The CDR3 nucleotides read TGTGCCAGCACCCTTGTTTCTAGCGGGACCGGGAGCCCCTCCTACAATGAGCAGTTCTTC. Translated, it gives CASTLVSSGTGSPSYNEQFF.

This clonotype was recorded a few times. CDR3 DNA sequence: TGTGCCACCAGCCCTGGTATGATCAATCAGCCCCAGCATTTT. It encodes CATSPGMINQPQHF. The V and J genes are TRBV15 and TRBJ1-5; D is unclear. The V gene lost 5 bases and the J gene lost 3 bases, with 11 bases spanning the gap. The length of the CDR3 is 14 residues. Germline V gives CDR1 LNHNV, CDR2 YYDKDF (reference sequence). The complete variable domain, with remaining parts taken from reference TRBV15 and TRBJ1-5, reads DAMVIQNPRYQVTQFGKPVTLSCSQTLNHNVMYWYQQKSSQAPKLLFHYYDKDFNNEADTPDNFQSRRPNTSFCFLDIRSPGLGDTAMYLCATSPGMINQPQHFGDGTRLSIL.

V and J are TRBV12-3 or TRBV12-4 and TRBJ2-3; 8 bases agree with TRBD2. Trimming removed 5 bases from V and 9 bases from J; junction bases left unmatched: 16. The CDR3 extends over 16 amino acids. In nucleotides, the CDR3 is TGTGCCAGCAGTCTCACGGGACTAGGCCGGGCGGACACGCAGTATTTT. Amino acids: CASSLTGLGRADTQYF.

This chain joins TRBV9 and TRBJ1-1; tentative D call: TRBD1 (5 bases). Germline-derived CDR1 and CDR2 are SGDLS and YYNGEE. CDR3 length equals 16 residues. Trimming shortened V by 3 bases and J by 7 bases, and 22 bases separated the two germline ends. CDR3: CASSELPKAGLIEAFF. CDR3 DNA sequence: TGTGCCAGCAGCGAATTACCGAAGGCAGGGCTTATTGAAGCTTTCTTT.

The gene calls are TRBV29-1 and TRBJ2-3; D gene unclear. CDR1 and CDR2 (germline): SQVTM, ANQGSEA. V lost 2 bases and J lost 0, with 9 bases in between. This CDR3 is 14 amino acids long. CDR3 amino acids: CSVERQSSTDTQYF. CDR3 DNA sequence: TGCAGCGTTGAACGACAATCTAGCACAGATACGCAGTATTTT.

This clonotype has a handful of counts. The chain couples TRBV6-1 to TRBJ2-3; maybe TRBD2 (5 bases). This CDR3 has 16 residues. Germline V CDR1 and CDR2: MNHNS, SASEGT. Trimming removed 5 bases from V and 0 bases from J, with 15 bases in between. CDR3 nucleotides: TGTGCCAGCAGTCCAGGTACCGGACTTAGCACAGATACGCAGTATTTT. Translating it yields CASSPGTGLSTDTQYF.